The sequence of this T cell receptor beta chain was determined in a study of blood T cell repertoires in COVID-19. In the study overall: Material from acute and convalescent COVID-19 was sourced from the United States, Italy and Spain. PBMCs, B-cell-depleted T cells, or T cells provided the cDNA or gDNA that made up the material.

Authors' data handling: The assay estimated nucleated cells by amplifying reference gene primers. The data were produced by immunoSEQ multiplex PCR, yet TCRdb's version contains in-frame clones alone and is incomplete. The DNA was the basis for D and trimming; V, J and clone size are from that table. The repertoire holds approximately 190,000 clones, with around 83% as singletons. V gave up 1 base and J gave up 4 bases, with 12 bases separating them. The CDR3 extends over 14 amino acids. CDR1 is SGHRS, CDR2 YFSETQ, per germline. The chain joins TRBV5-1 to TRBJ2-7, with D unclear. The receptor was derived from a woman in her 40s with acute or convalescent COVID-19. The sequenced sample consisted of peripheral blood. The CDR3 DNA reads TGCGCCAGCAGCTTGATGAGCGCCATTTACGAGCAGTACTTC. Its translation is CASSLMSAIYEQYF.